This T cell receptor beta chain was recovered during a study of OX40 agonist ivuxolimab in advanced cancers. The overall study: Patients were about 83% male with ages roughly 20 to 85, mean 60. Patients with prior anti-PD-1, anti-PD-L1 or anti-CTLA-4 therapy were eligible; 35% to 45% had some. Overall study findings and caveats: Antigens targeted by the expanded peripheral T cells were not determined.

CDR1 and CDR2 (germline): SGHRS, YFSETQ. The V and J ends lost 2 bases and 0 bases respectively, with 13 bases between them. The CDR3 is 16 residues long. This clone has more than one count but fewer than ten. The target antigen is unknown. The table came from immunoSEQ multiplex PCR; TCRdb's copy has only in-frame clones and leaves some out. The profile shows about 41,000 clones, about 79% of them singletons. This clonotype was sampled from an adult with an advanced solid tumor such as melanoma, head and neck, liver or kidney cancer. The material sequenced was CD4+ or CD8+ T cells sorted from blood, taken in a trial of the OX40 agonist ivuxolimab. J is TRBJ2-3 and V is TRBV5-1; D is undetermined. CDR3 protein: CASSFTVRYSTDTQYF. The DNA of the CDR3 is TGCGCCAGCAGCTTTACAGTCCGTTACAGCACAGATACGCAGTATTTT. The full variable domain, completed using reference TRBV5-1 and TRBJ2-3, is KAGVTQTPRYLIKTRGQQVTLSCSPISGHRSVSWYQQTPGQGLQFLFEYFSETQRNKGNFPGRFSGRQFSNSRSEMNVSTLELGDSALYLCASSFTVRYSTDTQYFGPGTRLTVL.